These T cell receptor beta chains were read from a single sample in a study of T cell repertoires in cytomegalovirus infection. Antigens of these TCRs are unknown. Each CDR3 protein gets one entry after TCRdb re-called the reads with MiXCR. In the table there are over 120,000 distinct CDR3 sequences, more than 25% of which are singletons. Sample: CD8+ T cells from cultured PBMCs, taken from culture after CMV antigen stimulation. All receptors derive from a human donor in good health (CMV status not recorded). Some clones in this sample may be carry-over from other donors' samples. CDR3s include the opening cysteine and the closing phenylalanine or tryptophan. A D gene is named only where the DNA matches it firmly. Some rows have no size entry. The others give once, few or many, or a class for an expanded clone.

j_call clone_size v_call d_call cdr3_aa cdr3_nt
TRBJ2-1 - TRBV6-6 TRBD2 CASSDPSGPGDEQFF TGTGCCAGCAGTGATCCTAGCGGTCCCGGGGATGAGCAGTTCTTC
TRBJ1-1 - TRBV20-1 - CLFREETEAFF TGCTTATTTCGGGAGGAAACAGAAGCTTTCTTT
TRBJ2-5 - TRBV20-1 - CSARAEAEQETQYF TGCAGTGCTAGAGCCGAGGCAGAACAAGAGACCCAGTACTTC
TRBJ1-1 medium-sized TRBV7-2 - CASLPGAANTEAFF TGTGCCAGCCTTCCCGGGGCCGCGAACACTGAAGCTTTCTTT
TRBJ1-2 many TRBV27 - CASRSLDQGFHGYTF TGTGCCAGCAGGTCCCTAGACCAAGGGTTTCATGGCTACACCTTC
TRBJ2-1 few TRBV20-1 TRBD2 CSAGGGDYNEQFF TGCAGTGCCGGCGGGGGAGATTACAATGAGCAGTTCTTC
TRBJ2-5 - TRBV29-1 - CSVEIGGETQYF TGCAGCGTTGAGATTGGGGGAGAGACCCAGTACTTC
TRBJ2-1 - TRBV2 - CASSGLGSYNEQFF TGTGCCAGCAGCGGACTCGGCTCCTACAATGAGCAGTTCTTC
TRBJ2-5 few TRBV28 TRBD2 CASSSKLAGGWQETQYF TGTGCCAGCAGTTCCAAACTAGCGGGGGGTTGGCAAGAGACCCAGTACTTC
TRBJ1-1 many TRBV12-3/TRBV12-4 TRBD1 CASSQSPGTGSTEAFF TGTGCCAGCAGTCAGTCGCCCGGGACAGGGAGCACTGAAGCTTTCTTT
TRBJ2-7 few TRBV7-8 - CASSPAEGFAPKQYF TGTGCCAGCAGCCCAGCAGAGGGCTTCGCCCCGAAGCAGTACTTC
TRBJ1-6 few TRBV4-3 - CASSQLATDNSPLHF TGCGCCAGCAGCCAATTGGCCACGGATAATTCACCCCTCCACTTT
TRBJ2-1 - TRBV29-1 - CSVVVPTPYNEQFF TGCAGCGTTGTTGTCCCGACCCCCTACAATGAGCAGTTCTTC
TRBJ2-3 - TRBV6-5 TRBD2 CASTPLAGGTDTQYF TGTGCCAGCACTCCACTAGCGGGGGGCACAGATACGCAGTATTTT
TRBJ2-1 few TRBV6-4 TRBD2 CASSEVAGGNEQFF TGTGCCAGCAGTGAGGTGGCGGGGGGTAATGAGCAGTTCTTC
TRBJ2-3 few TRBV12-3/TRBV12-4 - CASSLGDISTDTQYF TGTGCCAGCAGTTTAGGGGACATAAGCACAGATACGCAGTATTTT
TRBJ2-1 few TRBV19 - CASQEGARYNEQFF TGTGCCAGCCAGGAGGGGGCGCGGTACAATGAGCAGTTCTTC
TRBJ2-1 - TRBV19 - CASTFSVYNEQFF TGTGCCAGTACATTTAGCGTCTACAATGAGCAGTTCTTC
TRBJ1-1 few TRBV25-1 TRBD1 CASTEGATGAANTEAFF TGTGCCAGCACTGAGGGCGCGACAGGGGCGGCGAACACTGAAGCTTTCTTT
TRBJ2-1 - TRBV6-1 TRBD2 CVSSGNPGLASNEQFF TGTGTCAGCAGTGGAAATCCGGGACTAGCATCCAATGAGCAGTTCTTC
TRBJ2-1 - TRBV28 - CASSFYLLAEVYNEQFF TGTGCCAGCAGTTTTTATTTGCTAGCAGAAGTTTACAATGAGCAGTTCTTC
TRBJ2-5 - TRBV12-3/TRBV12-4 TRBD2 CASSRGGRETQYF TGTGCCAGCAGCCGGGGGGGCCGGGAGACCCAGTACTTC
TRBJ1-1 many TRBV4-1 - CASSQGTAEAFF TGCGCCAGCAGCCAAGGGACAGCTGAAGCTTTCTTT
TRBJ2-7 - TRBV7-9 - CASSPVGANEQYF TGTGCCAGCAGCCCGGTAGGGGCAAACGAGCAGTACTTC
TRBJ1-4 once TRBV10-3 - CAISDEGTATNEKLFF TGTGCCATCAGTGATGAAGGCACCGCAACTAATGAAAAACTGTTTTTT
TRBJ2-7 few TRBV27 - CASSLSRGLGSYEQYF TGTGCCAGCAGTTTATCGAGAGGGTTGGGTTCCTACGAGCAGTACTTC
TRBJ2-1 - TRBV29-1 TRBD1 CSVEGQLYNEQFF TGCAGCGTTGAGGGACAGCTCTACAATGAGCAGTTCTTC
TRBJ1-1 - TRBV27 - CASTPLGGASYTEAFF TGTGCCAGCACCCCACTTGGGGGAGCCAGCTACACTGAAGCTTTCTTT
TRBJ2-1 few TRBV6-5 TRBD1 CASSLTGFSEQFF TGTGCCAGCAGCTTGACAGGGTTTAGTGAGCAGTTCTTC
TRBJ1-6 - TRBV6-2/TRBV6-3 TRBD1 CASSRTGRSPLHF TGTGCCAGCAGTCGGACAGGGAGGTCACCCCTCCACTTT
TRBJ2-7 many TRBV7-2 - CASSLALYRAYEQYF TGTGCCAGCAGCTTAGCGCTATACAGAGCCTACGAGCAGTACTTC